A single sample is the source of the 12 T cell receptor beta chains below, sequenced in a study of T cells in women clearing cervical HPV infection. Profiling relied on immunoSEQ multiplex PCR, and the TCRdb table lists in-frame clones only, not all of them. The data include about 30,000 clones; the top ten clones carry 4.2%. Sequencing input: blood buffy coat. All receptors come from a woman between 18 and 70 years old with a cervical HPV16 infection that either progressed to CIN3+ or cleared (not recorded which).

With regard to this clone: The sequenced fragment ends 3 residues before the CDR3 boundary, so the rest is inferred from the germline J gene. The rearrangement joins TRBV6-2 or TRBV6-3 to TRBJ2-2, with a possible D match to TRBD2 (6 bases). Germline CDR1 reads MNHEY; CDR2 reads SVGEGT. The CDR3 covers 15 residues. V lost 4 bases and J lost 0, with 9 bases in between. CDR3 sequence: CASSWGLTNTGELFF. Incomplete CDR3 DNA: TGTGCCAGCAGTTGGGGACTTACGAACACCGGGGAG.

Partial CDR3 DNA: TGCGCCAGCAGCTTGGTTCAGGGGGCATATCCTAACGAG. It specifies CASSLVQGAYPNE. The entire CDR3 sequence reads CASSLVQGAYPNEQYF. V and J are TRBV5-1 and TRBJ2-7; 8 bases agree with TRBD1. The read stops 3 residues short of the end of the CDR3; the missing end is completed from the germline J gene. Germline V gene lookup returns CDR1 SGHRS and CDR2 YFSETQ. Germline trimming cut 0 bases from V and 5 bases from J; bases unmatched to any gene: 10. This CDR3 is 16 amino acids long.

In the case of this clone: Read data end 3 residues before the CDR3 end; the end is taken from the germline J gene. The chain is built from TRBV6-2 or TRBV6-3 and TRBJ1-2; D gene unclear. V was cut by 0 bases and J by 6 bases, with 8 bases left in between. The CDR3 is 13 residues long. Germline CDR1 and CDR2: MNHEY and SVGEGT. This chain's CDR3 is CASSYSRRDGYTF. The sequenced part of the CDR3 DNA is TGTGCCAGCAGTTACTCGAGGAGGGATGGC.

As to this clone: The CDR3 goes on 3 residues after the read ends, and that part is filled in from the germline J gene. The chain employs TRBV5-3 and TRBJ2-7, with 7 bases identical to TRBD1. TRBV5-3 is an open reading frame whose function is uncertain. The CDR3 length is 16 residues. V shed 4 bases and J 0 bases; nucleotides not matched to a gene: 10. The covered CDR3 bases are TGTGCCAGAAGCCCGGAAGACAGGGTCGGCTCCTACGAG. Translation: CARSPEDRVGSYE. The entire CDR3 protein is CARSPEDRVGSYEQYF.

A word on this clone: The read ends 3 residues before the CDR3 terminus; that terminus is restored from the germline J gene. The genes are TRBV5-1 and TRBJ1-2, with no clear D. Germline assignment: CDR1 SGHRS and CDR2 YFSETQ. V dropped 2 bases and J dropped 4 bases, with 12 bases sitting between them. The CDR3 is 14 amino acids. CDR3 amino acids: CASSFVKGAYGYTF. CDR3 DNA, as far as it was read: TGCGCCAGCAGCTTCGTAAAGGGTGCCTATGGC. The full variable domain, its missing parts supplied by reference TRBV5-1 and TRBJ1-2, is KAGVTQTPRYLIKTRGQQVTLSCSPISGHRSVSWYQQTPGQGLQFLFEYFSETQRNKGNFPGRFSGRQFSNSRSEMNVSTLELGDSALYLCASSFVKGAYGYTFGSGTRLTVV.

As regards this clone: The DNA ends 3 residues before the CDR3 does, and the rest of the CDR3 is filled in from the germline J gene. The rearrangement uses TRBV30 and TRBJ2-3, with D perhaps TRBD1 or TRBD2 (5 bases each). Germline V gene lookup returns CDR1 GTSNPN and CDR2 SVGIG (reference sequence). This CDR3 is built from 15 residues. V lost 0 bases to trimming and J lost 3 bases, with 13 bases between them. The sequenced part of the CDR3 DNA is TGTGCCTGGAGTGTACCAGGGTGGGAGACAGATACG. Translating gives CAWSVPGWETDT. The whole CDR3 is CAWSVPGWETDTQYF.

Note on this clone: Coverage ceases 3 residues before the CDR3 finishes, and the germline J gene fills in the end. This chain links TRBV6-2 or TRBV6-3 with TRBJ2-5, with D perhaps matching TRBD2 (5 bases). The CDR3 contains 15 residues. Germline loops: CDR1 MNHEY, CDR2 SVGEGT. The V end was cut by 2 bases, the J end by 0 bases, with 10 bases between. CDR3 protein: CASSYELGYQETQYF. The sequenced part of the CDR3 DNA is TGTGCCAGCAGTTACGAACTAGGGTACCAAGAGACC.

CDR3 region: CASSQTGDTGELFF. The sequenced part of the CDR3 DNA is TGTGCCAGCAGCCAAACAGGGGACACCGGGGAG. This chain joins TRBV7-9 and TRBJ2-2; 7 nucleotides line up with TRBD1. The read gets to within 3 residues of the CDR3 end, and the germline J gene fills in the rest. The V gene's germline CDR1 is SEHNR and CDR2 FQNEAQ (reference sequence). The ends lost 5 bases at V and 3 bases at J; junction bases unmatched: 3. The CDR3 runs 14 residues.

As concerns this clone: The CDR3 end lies 3 residues beyond the end of the read and is filled in from the germline J gene. The rearrangement uses TRBV7-2 and TRBJ1-4; D not certain. V was cut by 5 bases and J by 8 bases, with 12 bases left in between. The CDR3 is 13 amino acids. CDR1 is SGHTA and CDR2 is FQGNSA in the germline V gene. CDR3 DNA, as far as it was read: TGTGCCAGCAGCACGGGGTTCGGAGAAAAA. Encoded protein: CASSTGFGEK. The full CDR3 protein reads CASSTGFGEKLFF.

In the case of this clone: The read ends 3 residues before the CDR3 terminus; that terminus is restored from the germline J gene. The chain is built from TRBV5-1 and TRBJ2-1; 10 nucleotides line up with TRBD2. Trimming cost V 0 bases and J 1 base; bases outside gene matches: 10. Looked up from germline, CDR1 is SGHRS and CDR2 is YFSETQ. This CDR3 region has 19 residues. CDR3: CASSLAGSGRVLSYNEQFF. CDR3 bases read: TGCGCCAGCAGCTTGGCGGGGAGCGGGAGGGTCCTTTCCTACAATGAG.

Note on this clone: The read terminates 3 residues ahead of where the CDR3 ends, so the germline J gene completes it. This chain connects TRBV2 to TRBJ2-7; D remains ambiguous. Germline V CDR1 and CDR2: SNHLY, FYNNEI. The ends were cut back, 0 bases at V and 0 bases at J, with 9 bases in the middle. The CDR3 is 15 residues long. CDR3 loop: CASSEAPGGSYEQYF. CDR3 DNA, as far as it was read: TGTGCCAGCAGTGAAGCCCCGGGTGGCTCCTACGAG.

Details on this clone: Coverage ceases 3 residues before the CDR3 finishes, and the germline J gene fills in the end. The rearrangement joins TRBV7-6 to TRBJ2-7, with 10 bases lining up with TRBD2. V lost 6 bases to trimming and J lost 3 bases; unmatched junction nucleotides: 5. The CDR3 is made up of 14 amino acids. In germline, CDR1 is SGHVS, CDR2 FNYEAQ. This CDR3 is CASSSASGGYEQYF. CDR3 bases read: TGTGCCAGCAGTAGCGCTAGCGGGGGCTACGAG.